This T cell receptor beta chain was recorded in a study of beta chain features in type 1 diabetes. Every isolated RNA sample was fully reverse transcribed, so sequencing captured expressed TCRB transcripts. Sequencing used immunoSEQ multiplex PCR; TCRdb keeps in-frame clones, though not all of them. The data show 900,000 or so clones, about a sixth seen once. The germline gives CDR1 KGHSH, CDR2 LQKENI. The length of the CDR3 is 13 residues. V trimming: 3 bases; J trimming: 10 bases; junction bases outside the gene matches: 5. V and J are TRBV18 and TRBJ2-5; TRBD2 agrees at 10 bases. This clonotype was obtained from a woman aged 18-29 years in good health. The specimen was naive CD4+ T cells from blood. CDR3 residues: CASSPGTSEDQYF. For the CDR3, the DNA is TGTGCCAGCTCACCGGGGACTAGCGAAGACCAGTACTTC. Full variable domain (rest looked up from reference TRBV18 and TRBJ2-5): NAGVMQNPRHLVRRRGQEARLRCSPMKGHSHVYWYRQLPEEGLKFMVYLQKENIIDESGMPKERFSAEFPKEGPSILRIQQVVRGDSAAYFCASSPGTSEDQYFGPGTRLLVL.